This T cell receptor (beta chain) came from a study of cytotoxic CD8 clonotypes in ibrutinib-treated CLL. Study at large: The patients comprised about eleven relapsed/refractory and approximately 16 treatment-naive cases, 17 IGHV unmutated. Response samples were taken after a median around 11 months of treatment, range 6 to 36.

Researchers set a sequencing depth target of 1 in 200,000 to 1 in 1 million T cells. Sequenced by immunoSEQ multiplex PCR; TCRdb stores in-frame clones only, minus some. The table records around 77,000 clones, more than 75% of them present only once. V shed 4 bases, J shed 5 bases, and the junction held 15 bases outside the gene matches. CDR1 SGDLS and CDR2 YYNGEE come from the germline V gene. The length of the CDR3 is 17 residues. For TCR beta libraries, approximately 2 micrograms of genomic DNA were obtained from cryopreserved PBMCs. This chain links TRBV9 with TRBJ2-3; the match to TRBD1 covers 8 bases. This specimen consisted of PBMCs, obtained at disease progression, from a patient treated with ibrutinib. This clonotype originated in a human donor with chronic lymphocytic leukemia. CDR3 amino acids: CASSLRGLADKGDTQYF. The DNA of the CDR3 is TGTGCCAGCAGCCTCAGGGGGCTAGCTGACAAAGGAGATACGCAGTATTTT.